This passage covers 6 T cell receptor beta chains from one sample sequenced in a study of shared clonotypes between healthy human individuals. TCRdb's table, derived via immunoSEQ multiplex PCR, lists solely in-frame clones and lacks some. The table shows 1,500,000 or so clones, with 96% occurring only once. Input material: naive CD4+ T cells sorted from blood. Subset defined: CD45RA+ positively selected. The receptors shown here come from a man aged 25 to 40 in good health.

Notes on this clone: At the DNA level, this CDR3 is encoded by other sequences in the same sample as well. The chain is built from TRBV5-1 and TRBJ1-4; 8 positions agree with TRBD1. This CDR3 spans 14 amino acids. The germline V gene has CDR1 SGHRS and CDR2 YFSETQ. The V and J ends lost 4 bases and 5 bases, in that order; junction bases with no gene match: 4. In DNA, the CDR3 is TGCGCCAGCAGCAGAGACAGGGGAAATGAAAAACTGTTTTTT. Protein product: CASSRDRGNEKLFF.

This chain uses TRBV9 with TRBJ2-2; TRBD1 agrees at 9 bases. V was pared by 3 bases and J by 4 bases, with 7 bases of the junction left unmatched. This CDR3 has 16 amino acids. Germline-derived CDR1 and CDR2 are SGDLS and YYNGEE. CDR3: CASSAGRTGVTGELFF. CDR3 sequence (DNA): TGTGCCAGCAGCGCTGGGAGGACAGGGGTCACCGGGGAGCTGTTTTTT.

The chain couples TRBV10-3 to TRBJ1-1, with TRBD1 matching 7 bases. V shed 8 bases and J 3 bases; nucleotides not matched to a gene: 12. Germline loops: CDR1 ENHRY, CDR2 SYGVKD. This CDR3 is 15 amino acids long. CDR3 sequence: CAIGQTFTGDTEAFF. For the CDR3, the DNA is TGTGCCATCGGCCAAACCTTTACAGGGGACACTGAAGCTTTCTTT.

The rearrangement uses TRBV28 and TRBJ2-1; possible D gene TRBD1, 5 bases. This CDR3 is 16 amino acids long. Trimming removed 5 bases from V and 9 bases from J, with 23 bases in between. The germline V gene encodes CDR1 MDHEN and CDR2 SYDVKM. The CDR3 nucleotides read TGTGCCAGCAGTACCCCGGATCTCGAAAGCCAGGGTGAGCAGTTCTTC. Its translation: CASSTPDLESQGEQFF. The whole variable domain, filled in from reference TRBV28 and TRBJ2-1, reads DVKVTQSSRYLVKRTGEKVFLECVQDMDHENMFWYRQDPGLGLRLIYFSYDVKMKEKGDIPEGYSVSREKKERFSLILESASTNQTSMYLCASSTPDLESQGEQFFGPGTRLTVL.

The DNA for the CDR3 is TGCAGCGTTTCCCCCCCAGGGGGTTGGGATGAGCAGTTCTTC. Its protein is CSVSPPGGWDEQFF. The V call is TRBV29-1, the J call TRBJ2-1; the match to TRBD1 covers 7 bases. The germline V gene encodes CDR1 SQVTM and CDR2 ANQGSEA. This CDR3 is 14 amino acids long. Trimming took 5 bases from V and 8 from J; bases not matched to a gene: 12.

This clone showed up just once. The CDR3 loop is CAWSPLGSGNTIYF. The CDR3 DNA reads as TGTGCCTGGAGTCCCCTGGGATCTGGAAACACCATATATTTT. The chain employs TRBV30 and TRBJ1-3; unclear D gene. Germline V lookup: CDR1 GTSNPN, CDR2 SVGIG (reference sequence). Trimming stripped 2 bases from V and 1 base from J, with 9 bases between. The CDR3 extends over 14 amino acids.